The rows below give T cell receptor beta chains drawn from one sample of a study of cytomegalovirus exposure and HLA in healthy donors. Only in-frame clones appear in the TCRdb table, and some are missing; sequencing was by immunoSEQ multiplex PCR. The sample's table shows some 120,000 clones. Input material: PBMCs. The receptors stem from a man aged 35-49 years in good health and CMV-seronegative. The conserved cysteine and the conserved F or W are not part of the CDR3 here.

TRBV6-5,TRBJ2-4,ASISGRNKNIQY
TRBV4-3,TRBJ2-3,ASSQDVMDIGTDTQY
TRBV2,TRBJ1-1,ASRDRGQDTEAF
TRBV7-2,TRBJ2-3,ASSRRLLAGADTQY
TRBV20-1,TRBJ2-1,SARDPRIQF
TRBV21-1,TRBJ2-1,ASSNLTSGTYGEQF
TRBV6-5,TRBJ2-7,ASRRTSGPYEQY
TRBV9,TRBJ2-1,ASSVGGLAGYNEQF
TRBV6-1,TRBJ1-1,ASSDKQGLNTEAF
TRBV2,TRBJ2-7,ASSGTGGEQY
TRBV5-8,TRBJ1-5,ASSFGTNQPQH
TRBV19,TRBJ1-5,ASSIGQGNQPQH
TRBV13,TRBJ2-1,ASSVAGDLYNEQF
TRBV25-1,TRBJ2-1,ASSRLAGGYNEQF
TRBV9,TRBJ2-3,ASTQRGSETDTQY
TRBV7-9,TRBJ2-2,ASSPSLAPNTGELF
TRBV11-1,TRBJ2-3,ASSLLTSGGTDTQY
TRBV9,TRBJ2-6,ASSPEGAGANVLT
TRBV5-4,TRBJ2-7,ASSLSGTSGSYEQY
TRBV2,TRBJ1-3,ASSETSNSGNTIY